Below are 8 T cell receptor beta chains sequenced from a single sample in a study of cytomegalovirus exposure and HLA in healthy donors (dated 2017 in TCRdb). Libraries were prepared through the immunoSEQ multiplex PCR assay. For the multiplex PCR, a mixture combining 60 forward primers for TCR Vbeta segments and 13 reverse primers for TCR Jbeta segments was used. TCRdb retrieved this table from immuneACCESS and kept in-frame rearrangements only. Not all clones are present; in checked studies, unresolved V genes account for under half, and no reason is known for the remainder. The sample table shows some 80,000 clones, and less than 80% are seen once. The ten largest clones capture 13% of the sample. The sequenced sample was PBMCs. These receptors all stem from a human donor in good health.

This rearrangement joins TRBV10-2 to TRBJ2-5; TRBD2 matches 13 bases. Trimming cost V 10 bases and J 4 bases; bases outside gene matches: 12. The CDR3 runs to 16 residues. Germline assignment: CDR1 WSHSY and CDR2 SAAADI. This CDR3 is CATYSPGLAGRETQYF. CDR3 DNA: TGCGCCACCTATAGTCCGGGACTAGCGGGGCGAGAGACCCAGTACTTC.

V is TRBV10-2 and J is TRBJ2-7; D perhaps matches TRBD2 (5 bases). The CDR3 has 15 amino acids. Trimming removed 2 bases from V and 2 bases from J, with 13 bases in between. Germline CDR1 WSHSY, CDR2 SAAADI. The CDR3 protein is CASSEGAGHTYEQYF. The CDR3 nucleotides read TGCGCCAGCAGTGAGGGCGCGGGTCATACCTACGAGCAGTACTTC.

This clone was counted once. The rearrangement links TRBV11-2 to TRBJ2-7, with TRBD1 identical over 8 bases. V was clipped by 3 bases and J by 6 bases; unmatched bases: 7. Germline CDR1 is SGHAT and CDR2 is FQNNGV. The CDR3 totals 14 residues. CDR3 amino acids: CASSFSLDRAEQYF. CDR3 DNA sequence: TGTGCCAGCAGCTTTTCCTTGGACAGGGCCGAGCAGTACTTC.

This sequence joins TRBV5-4 and TRBJ1-1; 8 bases align to TRBD1. With 2 bases clipped from V and 2 bases from J, the junction kept 5 bases outside the gene matches. The CDR3 is 15 amino acids. From germline, CDR1 is SGHNT and CDR2 YYREEE (reference sequence). The CDR3 here is CASSLLDRANTEAFF. In nucleotides, the CDR3 is TGTGCCAGCAGCTTATTGGACAGGGCAAACACTGAAGCTTTCTTT.

The V and J genes are TRBV9 and TRBJ1-1, with D hard to call. Germline-derived CDR1 and CDR2 are SGDLS and YYNGEE. CDR3 size: 13 residues. V shed 4 bases and J shed 4 bases, with 11 bases lying between them. The CDR3, as DNA: TGTGCCAGCAGCCCTAGCTGGGGCACTGAAGCTTTCTTT. Translation gives CASSPSWGTEAFF.

The chain carries TRBV30 and TRBJ2-7, with TRBD1 identical over 10 bases. Germline loops: CDR1 GTSNPN, CDR2 SVGIG (reference sequence). The CDR3 is made up of 12 amino acids. The ends lost 5 bases at V and 5 bases at J; junction bases unmatched: 3. CDR3 sequence reads: CAWGQGVDEQYF. As DNA, the CDR3 is TGTGCCTGGGGACAGGGGGTGGACGAGCAGTACTTC.

This clone showed up just a few times. This chain links TRBV12-5 with TRBJ1-5, with D possibly TRBD1 on 5 matching bases. This CDR3 has 15 amino acids. Between the trimmed V and J ends, which lost 2 bases and 5 bases, there was a span of 13 bases. The germline gives CDR1 LGHNT, CDR2 FRNRAP. DNA for the CDR3: TGTGCTAGTGGTTTGACCCAGGCGGGGGATCAGCCCCAGCATTTT. This sequence encodes CASGLTQAGDQPQHF.

V gene TRBV11-2 combines with J gene TRBJ2-3, with D possibly matching TRBD1 (6 bases). CDR3 length: 16 residues. The V gene's germline CDR1 is SGHAT and CDR2 FQNNGV. With 1 base removed from V and 3 bases from J, the gap between germline ends came to 14 bases. CDR3 region: CASSLGTGRSTDTQYF. The CDR3 DNA is TGTGCCAGCAGCTTAGGAACAGGGAGATCGACAGATACGCAGTATTTT. Variable domain in full (rest from reference TRBV11-2 and TRBJ2-3): EAGVAQSPRYKIIEKRQSVAFWCNPISGHATLYWYQQILGQGPKLLIQFQNNGVVDDSQLPKDRFSAERLKGVDSTLKIQPAKLEDSAVYLCASSLGTGRSTDTQYFGPGTRLTVL.